Listed here are 13 T cell receptor beta chains from one sample, sequenced in a study of T cells expressing NK-cell markers. TCRdb reanalyzed the 5' RACE reads, giving one entry per CDR3 protein sequence and no DNA. The sample includes under 500,000 distinct CDR3 sequences. Sequencing was done on a sample of blood T cells: a sorted CD56 or NKG2C T cell subset, CD4+ or CD8+ T cells, or bulk PBMC T cells (not recorded which). These receptors were obtained from a woman between 18 and 69 years old in good health.

The CDR3 here is CASSLRGRIGYEQYF. The chain combines TRBV11-2 with TRBJ2-7; checking the TCRdb D call of TRBD2 is not possible without DNA. Germline CDR1 is SGHAT and CDR2 is FQNNGV. This CDR3 comprises 15 residues.

The chain carries TRBV7-6 and TRBJ2-5. Looked up from germline, CDR1 is SGHVS and CDR2 is FNYEAQ. CDR3 length: 14 residues. The CDR3 sequence: CASSLDANWETQYF.

The chain has TRBV5-6 and TRBJ1-1. The CDR3 runs to 14 residues. Germline values: CDR1 SGHDT, CDR2 YYEEEE. The CDR3 sequence: CASSLVRQRTEAFF.

V usage is TRBV7-2 and J usage is TRBJ2-4; the D gene TCRdb calls, TRBD1, cannot be checked with no DNA. Germline V gene sequence: CDR1 SGHTA, CDR2 FQGNSA. CDR3 size: 14 residues. The CDR3 spells CASSTRQGWDIQYF.

The chain joins TRBV28 to TRBJ2-7. The CDR3 loop spans 14 amino acids. Germline V lookup: CDR1 MDHEN, CDR2 SYDVKM. The CDR3 region is CASSSPSRPYEQYF.

The chain links TRBV21-1 to TRBJ2-1; the D gene TCRdb calls, TRBD1, cannot be checked with no DNA. TRBV21-1 is recorded as a pseudogene. The CDR3 is 18 amino acids. CDR3: CASSKLRTWGQGLHEQFF.

The V gene is TRBV18, the J gene TRBJ2-3; the D call from TCRdb, TRBD2, cannot be confirmed without DNA. The V gene's germline CDR1 is KGHSH and CDR2 LQKENI. This CDR3 is built from 16 residues. CDR3 residues: CASSPPRGGGTSTQYF. The variable domain in full, completed from reference TRBV18 and TRBJ2-3, reads NAGVMQNPRHLVRRRGQEARLRCSPMKGHSHVYWYRQLPEEGLKFMVYLQKENIIDESGMPKERFSAEFPKEGPSILRIQQVVRGDSAAYFCASSPPRGGGTSTQYFGPGTRLTVL.

The chain uses TRBV4-3 and TRBJ2-1. The CDR3 totals 18 residues. Germline CDR1 reads LGHNA; CDR2 reads YSLEER. The CDR3: CASSQVVGSSSSYNEQFF.

The rearrangement uses TRBV7-3 and TRBJ2-1; TCRdb lists TRBD2, though no DNA is available to test this call. This CDR3 spans 16 amino acids. Germline loops: CDR1 SGHTA, CDR2 FQGTGA. The CDR3 is CASSLTAGGIYNEQFF.

V usage is TRBV3-1 and J usage is TRBJ2-3. The germline V gene encodes CDR1 LGHDT and CDR2 YNNKEL (reference sequence). This CDR3 is built from 13 residues. The CDR3 region is CASSQFNGDTQYF.

The chain has TRBV6-2 or TRBV6-3 and TRBJ2-3. Per the germline V gene, CDR1 is MNHEY and CDR2 is SVGEGT. This CDR3 is 13 amino acids long. The CDR3 is CASSYFRPDTQYF.

The chain uses TRBV19 and TRBJ1-5; the D gene TCRdb calls, TRBD1, cannot be checked with no DNA. CDR1 is LNHDA and CDR2 is SQIVND in the germline V gene (reference sequence). This CDR3 region has 15 residues. The CDR3: CATNSGAGGNQPQHF. Full variable domain (missing parts from reference TRBV19 and TRBJ1-5): DGGITQSPKYLFRKEGQNVTLSCEQNLNHDAMYWYRQDPGQGLRLIYYSQIVNDFQKGDIAEGYSVSREKKESFPLTVTSAQKNPTAFYLCATNSGAGGNQPQHFGDGTRLSIL.

This chain links TRBV12-3 or TRBV12-4 with TRBJ1-1; TCRdb's D gene call, TRBD1, goes unchecked for lack of DNA. The CDR3 runs 15 residues. The CDR3 sequence is CASSPRAAVNTEAFF.